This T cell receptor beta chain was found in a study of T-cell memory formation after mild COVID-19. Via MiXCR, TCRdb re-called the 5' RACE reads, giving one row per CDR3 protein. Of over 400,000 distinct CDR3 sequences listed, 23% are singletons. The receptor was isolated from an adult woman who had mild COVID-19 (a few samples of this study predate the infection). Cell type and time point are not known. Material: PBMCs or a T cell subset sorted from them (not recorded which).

This CDR3 is CASSPQLLNTEAFF. The DNA of the CDR3 is TGTGCCAGCAGTCCCCAGCTCCTGAACACTGAAGCTTTCTTT. The rearrangement links TRBV12-3 or TRBV12-4 to TRBJ1-1; no definite D call. This CDR3 spans 14 amino acids. The ends were cut back, 5 bases at V and 0 bases at J, with 10 bases in the middle.